This passage covers 20 T cell receptor beta chains from one sample sequenced in a study of blood T cell repertoires in COVID-19. Assay: immunoSEQ multiplex PCR; the TCRdb copy retains only in-frame clones and omits some. Here the sample spans roughly 100,000 clones, around 81% being singletons. Input material: peripheral blood. The receptors derive from a woman aged 65 to 85 with acute or convalescent COVID-19.

The rearrangement uses TRBV9 and TRBJ2-1, with D possibly being TRBD2 (6 bases). Germline V gene lookup returns CDR1 SGDLS and CDR2 YYNGEE. V was cut by 3 bases and J by 7 bases, with 23 bases left in between. The CDR3 loop spans 17 amino acids. The chain's CDR3 is CASSASLRGGELNEQFF. As DNA, the CDR3 is TGTGCCAGCAGCGCCTCCCTGAGGGGCGGGGAGTTGAATGAGCAGTTCTTC.

The rearrangement uses TRBV5-4 and TRBJ2-7, with TRBD2 identical over 7 bases. The CDR3 loop spans 15 amino acids. V lost 5 bases, J lost 0 bases, and 8 bases stayed unmatched. Looked up from germline, CDR1 is SGHNT and CDR2 is YYREEE (reference sequence). The CDR3 DNA reads as TGTGCCAGCAGTTTTAACGGGGGGTACTCCTACGAGCAGTACTTC. The encoded protein is CASSFNGGYSYEQYF.

The chain joins TRBV2 to TRBJ2-2, with 7 bases fitting TRBD1. Trimming took 7 bases from V and 0 from J; bases not matched to a gene: 5. The CDR3 runs to 15 residues. Germline lookup yields CDR1 SNHLY and CDR2 FYNNEI. In DNA, the CDR3 is TGTGCCAGCACCACCGACAGGGCGAACACCGGGGAGCTGTTTTTT. It specifies CASTTDRANTGELFF. Looking up the rest from reference TRBV2 and TRBJ2-2 gives the full variable domain: EPEVTQTPSHQVTQMGQEVILRCVPISNHLYFYWYRQILGQKVEFLVSFYNNEISEKSEIFDDQFSVERPDGSNFTLKIRSTKLEDSAMYFCASTTDRANTGELFFGEGSRLTVL.

This sequence joins TRBV6-6 and TRBJ2-5, with 12 nucleotides matching TRBD2. The CDR3 is made up of 16 amino acids. CDR1 is MNHNY, CDR2 SVGAGI, per germline (reference sequence). V trimming: 6 bases; J trimming: 5 bases; junction bases outside the gene matches: 10. The CDR3: CASRSTGTSGLETQYF. CDR3 nucleotide sequence: TGTGCCAGCAGATCTACCGGGACTAGCGGGTTGGAGACCCAGTACTTC.

The V and J genes are TRBV2 and TRBJ1-2, with 10 bases identical to TRBD1. There are 14 residues in the CDR3. The V gene end was trimmed by 4 bases and the J gene end by 5 bases; junction bases not matched to a gene: 4. The germline V gene has CDR1 SNHLY and CDR2 FYNNEI. The CDR3 DNA reads as TGTGCCAGCAGTGGACAGGGGGCAGAATATGGCTACACCTTC. Translated: CASSGQGAEYGYTF.

The rearrangement joins TRBV4-3 to TRBJ2-7; no definite D call. V was shortened by 1 base and J by 1 base, with 14 bases between the two germline ends. Germline CDR1 LGHNA, CDR2 YSLEER. The CDR3 length is 16 residues. The CDR3 sequence is CASSQGYPLYSYEQYF. Here the CDR3 DNA reads TGCGCCAGCAGCCAAGGGTACCCACTATATTCCTACGAGCAGTACTTC.

The chain's CDR3 is CASSQFTGTGGEKLFF. DNA for the CDR3: TGCGCCAGCAGCCAATTCACCGGGACAGGGGGTGAAAAACTGTTTTTT. The chain couples TRBV4-1 to TRBJ1-4, with 11 positions matching TRBD1. CDR3 size: 16 residues. After removal of 2 bases from V and 7 bases from J, the junction contained 6 bases not matched to a gene. Germline values: CDR1 MGHRA, CDR2 YSYEKL.

The rearrangement joins TRBV5-1 to TRBJ2-7; D is unresolved. V was shortened by 0 bases and J by 3 bases, with 10 bases between the two germline ends. Germline V CDR1 and CDR2: SGHRS, YFSETQ. The CDR3 has 14 residues. This chain's CDR3 is CASSLEPGGYEQYF. As DNA, the CDR3 is TGCGCCAGCAGCTTGGAGCCCGGCGGCTACGAGCAGTACTTC.

V gene TRBV24-1 combines with J gene TRBJ2-2, with TRBD2 matching 10 bases. Germline trimming cut 6 bases from V and 0 bases from J; bases unmatched to any gene: 6. The CDR3 spans 17 residues. The germline CDR1 and CDR2 sequences are KGHDR and SFDVKD. The CDR3 nucleotides read TGTGCCACCAGTTTCCCTAGCGGGAGCGCGAACACCGGGGAGCTGTTTTTT. Amino acids: CATSFPSGSANTGELFF.

This sequence joins TRBV11-2 and TRBJ1-2; D remains unclear. Germline V lookup: CDR1 SGHAT, CDR2 FQNNGV. The CDR3 contains 15 residues. V shed 5 bases and J shed 1 base, with 14 bases lying between them. This CDR3 reads CASSPILLVNYGYTF. The CDR3 DNA reads as TGTGCCAGCAGCCCGATACTATTAGTTAACTATGGCTACACCTTC.

CDR3 residues: CASSLAGDRKAFF. The CDR3 region has the DNA TGTGCCAGCAGCTTAGCGGGGGACAGAAAAGCTTTCTTT. The chain uses TRBV7-2 and TRBJ1-1; TRBD1 matches at 7 bases. The CDR3 loop spans 13 amino acids. V lost 0 bases, J lost 9 bases, and 4 bases stayed unmatched. Germline values: CDR1 SGHTA, CDR2 FQGNSA.

This chain connects TRBV21-1 to TRBJ1-2; the table's D call, TRBD1, has no DNA check behind it. TRBV21-1 is a listed pseudogene. The CDR3 consists of 15 residues. This CDR3 reads CASRPDPGVSYGYTF. The CDR3 DNA is TGTGCCAGCAGACCCGACCCAGGGGTTAGCTATGGCTACACCTTC.

This clone was seen more than once but under ten times. The J gene is TRBJ2-5, the V gene TRBV3-1 (or the pseudogene TRBV3-2); D may be TRBD2 (5 bases). Germline V CDR1 and CDR2: LGHDT, YNNKEL (reference sequence). The CDR3 has 13 amino acids. Between the trimmed V and J ends, which lost 4 bases and 5 bases, there was a span of 11 bases. The CDR3 is CASSPTSLETQYF. For the CDR3, the DNA is TGTGCCAGCAGCCCAACTAGTCTGGAGACCCAGTACTTC.

The chain combines TRBV28 with TRBJ2-3; TRBD2 matches at 12 bases. J lost 2 bases, V lost 6 bases, and 3 bases had no gene match. The germline V gene encodes CDR1 MDHEN and CDR2 SYDVKM. The CDR3 has 15 residues. The CDR3 sequence is CASSWTSGDTDTQYF. The CDR3, as DNA: TGTGCCAGCAGCTGGACTAGCGGGGACACAGATACGCAGTATTTT.

This chain connects TRBV2 to TRBJ1-2; 10 bases line up with TRBD1. Germline CDR1 SNHLY, CDR2 FYNNEI. The junction had 15 bases not matched to a gene; V was cut back by 6 bases and J by 8 bases. The CDR3 totals 16 residues. DNA of the CDR3: TGTGCCAGCAGGGGCTTGGACAGGGGGATGCCGGGCGGCTACACCTTC. This sequence encodes CASRGLDRGMPGGYTF.

The CDR3 protein is CASQRGFSYNEQFF. The DNA for the CDR3 is TGTGCCAGTCAAAGGGGGTTTTCCTACAATGAGCAGTTCTTC. The gene calls are TRBV3-1 (or the pseudogene TRBV3-2) and TRBJ2-1; D possibly corresponds to TRBD1 (6 bases). V lost 9 bases and J 1 base, leaving 13 bases between the germline ends. CDR3 length: 14 amino acids. Per germline, CDR1 LGHDT and CDR2 YNNKEL (reference sequence).

The chain uses TRBV5-1 and TRBJ2-7, with 8 bases aligning to TRBD2. Unmatched junction bases numbered 12, after V lost 0 bases and J lost 7 bases. The germline CDR1 and CDR2 sequences are SGHRS and YFSETQ. The CDR3 totals 16 residues. This CDR3 reads CASSLESARGAQEQYF. CDR3 DNA sequence: TGCGCCAGCAGCTTGGAGTCGGCGCGGGGGGCGCAGGAGCAGTACTTC. The full variable domain, its missing parts supplied by reference TRBV5-1 and TRBJ2-7, is KAGVTQTPRYLIKTRGQQVTLSCSPISGHRSVSWYQQTPGQGLQFLFEYFSETQRNKGNFPGRFSGRQFSNSRSEMNVSTLELGDSALYLCASSLESARGAQEQYFGPGTRLTVT.

This chain joins TRBV19 and TRBJ1-6, with 10 bases matching TRBD1. V trimming: 9 bases; J trimming: 10 bases; junction bases outside the gene matches: 12. The CDR3 contains 15 residues. The V gene's germline CDR1 is LNHDA and CDR2 SQIVND (reference sequence). CDR3 sequence: CASSPSGQGGSPLHF. CDR3 nucleotides: TGTGCCAGCAGCCCCTCCGGACAGGGGGGATCACCCCTCCACTTT. Complete variable domain (other parts from reference TRBV19 and TRBJ1-6): DGGITQSPKYLFRKEGQNVTLSCEQNLNHDAMYWYRQDPGQGLRLIYYSQIVNDFQKGDIAEGYSVSREKKESFPLTVTSAQKNPTAFYLCASSPSGQGGSPLHFGNGTRLTVT.

This chain connects TRBV4-3 to TRBJ1-6, with D hard to call. Between the trimmed V and J ends, which lost 0 bases and 7 bases, there was a span of 10 bases. The germline V gene has CDR1 LGHNA and CDR2 YSLEER. This CDR3 contains 15 residues. The CDR3 DNA reads as TGCGCCAGCAGCCAAGAACCGGGTCGGAATTCACCCCTCCACTTT. Protein sequence: CASSQEPGRNSPLHF.

This clone was recorded once. CDR3 in DNA: TGTGCCAGCTACCCGGGCACCGGGGAGCTGTTTTTT. Protein: CASYPGTGELFF. J is TRBJ2-2 and V is TRBV18; D remains ambiguous. CDR1 and CDR2 from the germline V gene are KGHSH and LQKENI. V shed 7 bases and J shed 4 bases, with 7 bases lying between them. The CDR3 spans 12 residues.